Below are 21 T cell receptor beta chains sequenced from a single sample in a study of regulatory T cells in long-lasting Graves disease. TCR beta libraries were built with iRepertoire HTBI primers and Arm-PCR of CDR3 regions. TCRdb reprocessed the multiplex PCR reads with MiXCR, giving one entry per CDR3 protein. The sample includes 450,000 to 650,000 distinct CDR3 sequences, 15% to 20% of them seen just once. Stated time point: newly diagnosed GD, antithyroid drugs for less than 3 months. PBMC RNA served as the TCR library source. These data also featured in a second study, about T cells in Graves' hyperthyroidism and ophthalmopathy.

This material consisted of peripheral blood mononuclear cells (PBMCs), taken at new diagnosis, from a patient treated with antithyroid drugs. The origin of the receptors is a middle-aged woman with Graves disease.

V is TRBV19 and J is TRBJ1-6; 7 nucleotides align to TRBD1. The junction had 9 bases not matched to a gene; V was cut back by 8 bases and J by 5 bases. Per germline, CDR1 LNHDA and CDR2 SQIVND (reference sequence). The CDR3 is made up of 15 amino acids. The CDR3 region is CASSSGTDNNSPLHF. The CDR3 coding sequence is TGTGCCAGTTCCTCGGGGACAGATAATAATTCACCCCTCCACTTT.

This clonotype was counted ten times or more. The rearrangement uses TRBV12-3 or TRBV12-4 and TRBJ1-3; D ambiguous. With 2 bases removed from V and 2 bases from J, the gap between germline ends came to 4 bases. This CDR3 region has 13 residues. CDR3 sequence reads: CASSLFAGNTIYF. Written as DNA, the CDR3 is TGTGCCAGCAGTTTATTCGCTGGAAACACCATATATTTT.

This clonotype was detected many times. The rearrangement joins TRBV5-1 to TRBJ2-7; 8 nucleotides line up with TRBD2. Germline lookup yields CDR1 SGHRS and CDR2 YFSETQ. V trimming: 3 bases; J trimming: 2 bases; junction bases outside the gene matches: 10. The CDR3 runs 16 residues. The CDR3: CASSSLPSGGAYEQYF. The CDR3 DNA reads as TGCGCCAGCAGCTCCCTACCAAGCGGGGGTGCCTACGAGCAGTACTTC.

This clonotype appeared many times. CDR3 nucleotides: TGTGCCAGCAGTCCCCGGGACTCCTCCCAAGGCGAGCAGTACTTC. Translating gives CASSPRDSSQGEQYF. The V call is TRBV3-1, the J call TRBJ2-7, with D perhaps TRBD2 (6 bases). Germline CDR1 and CDR2: LGHDT and YNNKEL (reference sequence). The CDR3 contains 15 residues. Trimming removed 6 bases from V and 6 bases from J, with 21 bases in between.

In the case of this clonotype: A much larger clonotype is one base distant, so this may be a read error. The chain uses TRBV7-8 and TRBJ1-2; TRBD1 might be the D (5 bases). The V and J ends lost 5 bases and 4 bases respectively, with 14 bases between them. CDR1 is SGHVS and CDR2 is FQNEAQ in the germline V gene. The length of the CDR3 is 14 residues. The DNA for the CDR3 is TGTGCCAGCAGCCCAGCGCGGGGACCCTATGGCTACACCTTC. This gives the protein CASSPARGPYGYTF.

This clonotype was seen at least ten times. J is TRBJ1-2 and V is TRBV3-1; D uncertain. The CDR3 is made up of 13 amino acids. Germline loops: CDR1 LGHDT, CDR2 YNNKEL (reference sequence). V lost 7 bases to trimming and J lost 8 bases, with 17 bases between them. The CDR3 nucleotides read TGTGCCAGCAAACGCGGATTTCAGGAAGGCTACACCTTC. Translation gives CASKRGFQEGYTF.

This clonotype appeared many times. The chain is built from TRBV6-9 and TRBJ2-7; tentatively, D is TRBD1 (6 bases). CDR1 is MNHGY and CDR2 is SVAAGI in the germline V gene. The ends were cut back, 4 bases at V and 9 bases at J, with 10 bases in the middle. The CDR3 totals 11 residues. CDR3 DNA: TGTGCCAGCAGTTTAGGGGGTGCGCAGTACTTC. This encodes CASSLGGAQYF.

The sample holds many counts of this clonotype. CDR3 sequence reads: CASSFDRDTEAFF. The CDR3 DNA reads as TGTGCCAGCAGCTTCGACAGGGACACTGAAGCTTTCTTT. The chain uses TRBV7-9 and TRBJ1-1, with 7 nucleotides matching TRBD1. Germline CDR1 reads SEHNR; CDR2 reads FQNEAQ (reference sequence). This CDR3 has 13 amino acids. Trimming at V came to 3 bases and at J to 3 bases, leaving 1 base not matched to a gene.

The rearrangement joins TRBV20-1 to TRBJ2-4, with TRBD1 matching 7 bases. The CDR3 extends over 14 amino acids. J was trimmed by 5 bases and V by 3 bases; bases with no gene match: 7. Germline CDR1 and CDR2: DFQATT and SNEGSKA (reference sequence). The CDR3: CSARERGRENIQYF. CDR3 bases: TGCAGTGCTAGGGAGAGGGGGCGGGAAAACATTCAGTACTTC.

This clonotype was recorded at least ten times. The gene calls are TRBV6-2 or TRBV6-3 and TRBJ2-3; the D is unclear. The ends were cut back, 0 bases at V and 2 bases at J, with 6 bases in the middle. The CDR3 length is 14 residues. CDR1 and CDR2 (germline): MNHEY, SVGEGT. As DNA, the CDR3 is TGTGCCAGCAGTTACTCGAGAGACACAGATACGCAGTATTTT. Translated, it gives CASSYSRDTDTQYF.

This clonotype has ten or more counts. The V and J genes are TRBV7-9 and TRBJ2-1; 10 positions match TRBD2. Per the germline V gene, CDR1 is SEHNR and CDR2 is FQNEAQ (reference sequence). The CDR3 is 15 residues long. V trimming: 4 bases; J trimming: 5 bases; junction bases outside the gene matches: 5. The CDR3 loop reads CASSSSGGHNNEQFF. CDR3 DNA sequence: TGTGCCAGCAGCTCTAGCGGGGGTCACAACAATGAGCAGTTCTTC.

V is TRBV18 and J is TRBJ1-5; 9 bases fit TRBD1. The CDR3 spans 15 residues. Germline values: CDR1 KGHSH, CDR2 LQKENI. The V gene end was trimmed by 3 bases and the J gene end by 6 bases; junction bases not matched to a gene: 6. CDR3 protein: CASSPGQGPFQPQHF. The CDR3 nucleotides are TGTGCCAGCTCACCGGGACAGGGCCCATTTCAGCCCCAGCATTTT.

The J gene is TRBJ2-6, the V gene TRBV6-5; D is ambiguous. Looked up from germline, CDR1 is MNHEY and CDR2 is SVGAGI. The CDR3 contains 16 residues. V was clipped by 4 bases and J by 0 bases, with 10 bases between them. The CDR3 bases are TGTGCCAGCAGTTTCTCCGTCAGCTCTGGGGCCAACGTCCTGACTTTC. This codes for CASSFSVSSGANVLTF.

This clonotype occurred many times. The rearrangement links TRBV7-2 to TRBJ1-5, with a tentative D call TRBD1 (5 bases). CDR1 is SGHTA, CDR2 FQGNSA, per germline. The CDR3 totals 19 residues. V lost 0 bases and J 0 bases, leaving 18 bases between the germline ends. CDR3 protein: CASSLAYDGGSYSNQPQHF. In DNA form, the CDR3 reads TGTGCCAGCAGCTTAGCGTACGACGGGGGATCATATAGCAATCAGCCCCAGCATTTT. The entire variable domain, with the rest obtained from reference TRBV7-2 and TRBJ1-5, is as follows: GAGVSQSPSNKVTEKGKDVELRCDPISGHTALYWYRQSLGQGLEFLIYFQGNSAPDKSGLPSDRFSAERTGGSVSTLTIQRTQQEDSAVYLCASSLAYDGGSYSNQPQHFGDGTRLSIL.

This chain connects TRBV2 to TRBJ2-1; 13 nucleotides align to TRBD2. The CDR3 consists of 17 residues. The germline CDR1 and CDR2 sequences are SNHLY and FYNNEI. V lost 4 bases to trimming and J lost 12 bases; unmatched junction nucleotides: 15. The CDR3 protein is CASSATHRLAGGYGQFF. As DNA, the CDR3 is TGTGCCAGCAGTGCCACACACCGACTAGCGGGGGGTTATGGGCAGTTCTTC. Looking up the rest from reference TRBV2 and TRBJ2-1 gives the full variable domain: EPEVTQTPSHQVTQMGQEVILRCVPISNHLYFYWYRQILGQKVEFLVSFYNNEISEKSEIFDDQFSVERPDGSNFTLKIRSTKLEDSAMYFCASSATHRLAGGYGQFFGPGTRLTVL.

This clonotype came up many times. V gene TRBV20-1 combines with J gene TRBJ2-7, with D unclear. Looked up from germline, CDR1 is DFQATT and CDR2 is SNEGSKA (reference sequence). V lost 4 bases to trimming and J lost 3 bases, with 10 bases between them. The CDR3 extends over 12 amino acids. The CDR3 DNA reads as TGCAGTGCTATCGGAGCGAACTACGAGCAGTACTTC. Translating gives CSAIGANYEQYF.

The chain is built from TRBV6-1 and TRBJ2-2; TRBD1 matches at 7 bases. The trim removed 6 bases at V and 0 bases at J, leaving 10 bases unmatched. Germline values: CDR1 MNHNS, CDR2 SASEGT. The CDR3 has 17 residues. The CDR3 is CASSGQGVHSNTGELFF. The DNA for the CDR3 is TGTGCCAGCAGCGGCCAGGGGGTCCACTCGAACACCGGGGAGCTGTTTTTT.

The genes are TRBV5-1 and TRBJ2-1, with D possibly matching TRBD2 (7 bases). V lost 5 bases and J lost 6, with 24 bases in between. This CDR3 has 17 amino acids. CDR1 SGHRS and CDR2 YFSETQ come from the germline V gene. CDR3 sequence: CASRTGSHGGPSNEQFF. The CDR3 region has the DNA TGCGCCAGCAGAACGGGATCCCACGGGGGGCCCAGCAATGAGCAGTTCTTC.

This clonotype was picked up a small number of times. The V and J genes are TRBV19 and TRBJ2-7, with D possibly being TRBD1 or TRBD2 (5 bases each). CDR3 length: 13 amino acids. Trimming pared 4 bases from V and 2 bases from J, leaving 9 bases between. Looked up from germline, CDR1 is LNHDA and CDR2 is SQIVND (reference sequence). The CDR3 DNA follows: TGTGCCAGTAGTAGGGGACGGACCTACGAGCAGTACTTC. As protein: CASSRGRTYEQYF.

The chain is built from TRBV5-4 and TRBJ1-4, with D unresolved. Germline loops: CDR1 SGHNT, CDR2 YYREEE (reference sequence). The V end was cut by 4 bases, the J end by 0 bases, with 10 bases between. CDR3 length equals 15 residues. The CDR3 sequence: CASSLSLATNEKLFF. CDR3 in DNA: TGTGCCAGCAGCCTTAGTTTGGCAACTAATGAAAAACTGTTTTTT.

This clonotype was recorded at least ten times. CDR3 residues: CASRVMGQGGAYEQYF. CDR3 coding DNA: TGTGCCAGCAGAGTTATGGGACAGGGGGGAGCCTACGAGCAGTACTTC. The chain has TRBV6-1 and TRBJ2-7; 11 positions match TRBD1. This CDR3 has 16 amino acids. Germline CDR1 MNHNS, CDR2 SASEGT. The V segment lost 6 bases and the J segment 2 bases; nucleotides outside the gene matches: 9.